This passage covers 24 T cell receptor beta chains from one sample sequenced in a study of early T cells in non-severe SARS-CoV-2 infection. TCRdb passed the 5' RACE reads through MiXCR, listing each CDR3 protein once. The profile shows under 85,000 distinct CDR3 sequences, 14% to 15% of them singletons. Material: whole blood. All receptors come from an adult who was a healthcare worker with PCR-confirmed SARS-CoV-2 infection or an uninfected control (not recorded which).

This clonotype was seen a handful of times. This sequence joins TRBV27 and TRBJ2-7, with D perhaps given as TRBD1 or TRBD2 (6 bases each). Germline V CDR1 and CDR2: MNHEY, SMNVEV (reference sequence). V was cut by 3 bases and J by 5 bases, with 20 bases left in between. The CDR3 spans 16 residues. The CDR3 DNA sequence: TGTGCCAGCAGTTTCTCCCCGGGGGCCCAACTAGACGAGCAGTACTTC. As protein: CASSFSPGAQLDEQYF.

This clonotype has only a few counts. The chain is built from TRBV6-1 and TRBJ1-2, with D perhaps matching TRBD1 (5 bases). Germline V gene lookup returns CDR1 MNHNS and CDR2 SASEGT. The CDR3 spans 13 residues. V was shortened by 4 bases and J by 5 bases, with 11 bases between the two germline ends. CDR3 loop: CASSAGQGYGYTF. CDR3 coding DNA: TGTGCCAGCAGTGCGGGGCAGGGATATGGCTACACCTTC.

This chain links TRBV19 with TRBJ2-4; D is possibly TRBD2 (5 bases). Germline lookup yields CDR1 LNHDA and CDR2 SQIVND (reference sequence). Trimming stripped 5 bases from V and 1 base from J, with 6 bases between. The CDR3 is made up of 13 amino acids. As DNA, the CDR3 is TGTGCCAGTAGTGGACTTGCCAAAAACATTCAGTACTTC. Amino acids: CASSGLAKNIQYF.

This chain connects TRBV29-1 to TRBJ2-4, with no clear D. Per the germline V gene, CDR1 is SQVTM and CDR2 is ANQGSEA. V lost 7 bases and J lost 0, with 13 bases in between. The CDR3 consists of 14 residues. The CDR3 here is CSAQDDLAKNIQYF. Here the CDR3 DNA reads TGCAGCGCCCAAGATGATCTAGCCAAAAACATTCAGTACTTC.

This clonotype has ten or more counts. The chain joins TRBV7-6 to TRBJ2-1, with a weak D call TRBD1 (6 bases). Germline V gene data show CDR1 as SGHVS and CDR2 as FNYEAQ. The V end lost 1 base, the J end lost 7 bases, and 11 bases lay between the germline ends. The CDR3 has 14 residues. The CDR3 bases are TGTGCCAGCAGCTTAGAAGGACAGAGGAATGAGCAGTTCTTC. Translated, it gives CASSLEGQRNEQFF.

This clonotype was detected a few times. This sequence joins TRBV6-6 and TRBJ1-5; D not certain. This CDR3 region has 12 residues. Germline V gives CDR1 MNHNY, CDR2 SVGAGI (reference sequence). V dropped 7 bases and J dropped 1 base, with 5 bases sitting between them. Here the CDR3 reads CASKASNQPQHF. DNA of the CDR3: TGTGCCAGCAAAGCCAGCAATCAGCCCCAGCATTTT.

The chain employs TRBV25-1 and TRBJ2-1; either TRBD1 or TRBD2 may fit D (5 bases each). This CDR3 has 15 residues. Germline assignment: CDR1 MGHDK and CDR2 SYGVNS. Trimming removed 6 bases at V and 5 bases at J, with 17 bases between. DNA for the CDR3: TGTGCCAGCAGGCCATCCGGGACCTCGAACAATGAGCAGTTCTTC. Its protein is CASRPSGTSNNEQFF.

This rearrangement joins TRBV14 to TRBJ2-7; TRBD1 agrees at 7 bases. CDR3 length: 15 amino acids. CDR1 SGHDN and CDR2 FVKESK come from the germline V gene. V trimming: 2 bases; J trimming: 4 bases; junction bases outside the gene matches: 8. This chain's CDR3 is CASSQSRDRRYEQYF. The DNA of the CDR3 is TGTGCCAGCAGCCAAAGCCGGGACAGACGGTACGAGCAGTACTTC.

Ten or more counts support this clonotype. V usage is TRBV6-2 or TRBV6-3 and J usage is TRBJ2-6; D is possibly TRBD1 or TRBD2 (6 bases each). This CDR3 spans 16 amino acids. Germline V gene data show CDR1 as MNHEY and CDR2 as SVGEGT. Trimming removed 2 bases at V and 0 bases at J, with 8 bases between. Here the CDR3 DNA reads TGTGCCAGCAGTTACGCGGGACACTCTGGGGCCAACGTCCTGACTTTC. Protein sequence: CASSYAGHSGANVLTF.

This clonotype came up many times. The V call is TRBV27, the J call TRBJ1-5, with D hard to call. Trimming left V 4 bases short and J 7 bases short, with 17 bases between. This CDR3 is built from 15 residues. The germline gives CDR1 MNHEY, CDR2 SMNVEV (reference sequence). CDR3 residues: CASSSRQLNGQPQHF. The CDR3 DNA sequence: TGTGCCAGCAGTTCCCGCCAGCTCAACGGGCAGCCCCAGCATTTT.

Many counts were recorded for this clonotype. V and J are TRBV5-1 and TRBJ1-3; no reliable D call. V was pared by 4 bases and J by 0 bases, with 11 bases between. The CDR3 spans 15 residues. Germline V gene lookup returns CDR1 SGHRS and CDR2 YFSETQ. The CDR3 DNA sequence: TGCGCCAGCAGCCCGATTGGGGACTCTGGAAACACCATATATTTT. Amino acid sequence: CASSPIGDSGNTIYF.

V usage is TRBV7-2 and J usage is TRBJ2-5, with 7 bases lining up with TRBD1. The CDR3 loop spans 15 amino acids. Germline V gene sequence: CDR1 SGHTA, CDR2 FQGNSA. Trimming at V came to 5 bases and at J to 4 bases, leaving 10 bases not matched to a gene. CDR3: CASSPHRGDRETQYF. The CDR3 nucleotides read TGTGCCAGCAGCCCCCACAGGGGTGATCGAGAGACCCAGTACTTC. Together with reference TRBV7-2 and TRBJ2-5, the CDR3 gives the full variable domain: GAGVSQSPSNKVTEKGKDVELRCDPISGHTALYWYRQSLGQGLEFLIYFQGNSAPDKSGLPSDRFSAERTGGSVSTLTIQRTQQEDSAVYLCASSPHRGDRETQYFGPGTRLLVL.

The table lists this clonotype with many counts. The chain uses TRBV6-7 and TRBJ1-5; perhaps TRBD1 as D (6 bases). TRBV6-7 belongs to the ORF category, with a function that is uncertain. The CDR3 totals 16 residues. Trimming left V 5 bases short and J 0 bases short, with 14 bases between. Here the CDR3 DNA reads TGTGCCAGCAGTCTCTATGAAGGGGGTAGCAATCAGCCCCAGCATTTT. Amino acids: CASSLYEGGSNQPQHF.

This rearrangement joins TRBV20-1 to TRBJ1-1, with TRBD1 as a possible D gene (6 bases). Trimming stripped 5 bases from V and 2 bases from J, with 18 bases between. Germline lookup yields CDR1 DFQATT and CDR2 SNEGSKA (reference sequence). CDR3 size: 15 residues. Written as DNA, the CDR3 is TGCAGTGCTCTCATCATCGGACAGCTTAACACTGAAGCTTTCTTT. It codes for CSALIIGQLNTEAFF.

This clonotype came up many times. V is TRBV7-2 and J is TRBJ2-1; D uncertain. V was shortened by 3 bases and J by 0 bases, with 9 bases between the two germline ends. Germline CDR1 and CDR2: SGHTA and FQGNSA. The CDR3 contains 15 residues. CDR3 sequence: CASSFLSSSYNEQFF. The CDR3 nucleotides read TGTGCCAGCAGCTTTTTAAGCAGCTCCTACAATGAGCAGTTCTTC.

The chain carries TRBV29-1 and TRBJ2-7; D remains ambiguous. V was trimmed by 4 bases and J by 2 bases, leaving 9 bases between them. The CDR3 is 12 residues long. CDR1 SQVTM and CDR2 ANQGSEA come from the germline V gene. The CDR3 region has the DNA TGCAGCGTTGTTACACCAACCTACGAGCAGTACTTC. Protein product: CSVVTPTYEQYF.

This clonotype has a handful of counts. This chain joins TRBV27 and TRBJ2-4; 10 bases map to TRBD1. The CDR3 length is 15 residues. V lost 10 bases and J lost 11; bases outside the gene matches: 17. Germline values: CDR1 MNHEY, CDR2 SMNVEV (reference sequence). CDR3 sequence reads: CATSLGSGQGRVQYF. CDR3 sequence (DNA): TGTGCCACTTCACTAGGGTCGGGACAGGGGCGAGTTCAGTACTTC.

This clonotype was seen a handful of times. The chain carries TRBV30 and TRBJ2-6, with D unclear. Germline V gene data show CDR1 as GTSNPN and CDR2 as SVGIG (reference sequence). This CDR3 comprises 12 residues. V dropped 2 bases and J dropped 4 bases, with 3 bases sitting between them. CDR3: CAWSSGANVLTF. DNA of the CDR3: TGTGCCTGGAGTAGCGGGGCCAACGTCCTGACTTTC.

The sample holds many counts of this clonotype. The rearrangement joins TRBV5-1 to TRBJ1-6; D gene ambiguous. Germline V CDR1 and CDR2: SGHRS, YFSETQ. V was pared by 0 bases and J by 10 bases, with 5 bases between. CDR3 length equals 12 residues. The CDR3: CASSLDGSPLHF. The CDR3 nucleotides are TGCGCCAGCAGCTTGGATGGGTCACCCCTCCACTTT.

The CDR3 spells CASSWDRGNTEAFF. CDR3 DNA sequence: TGTGCCAGCAGCTGGGACAGGGGGAACACTGAAGCTTTCTTT. The V and J genes are TRBV7-9 and TRBJ1-1; TRBD1 aligns across 10 bases. Germline trimming cut 4 bases from V and 1 base from J; bases unmatched to any gene: 0. The length of the CDR3 is 14 residues. Germline V gene lookup returns CDR1 SEHNR and CDR2 FQNEAQ (reference sequence).

The rearrangement uses TRBV12-3 or TRBV12-4 and TRBJ1-2; D might be TRBD1 (5 bases). The CDR3 has 15 amino acids. V gave up 1 base and J gave up 7 bases, with 16 bases separating them. The CDR3 loop is CASSLVGGAFSGYTF. The CDR3, as DNA: TGTGCCAGCAGTTTAGTTGGAGGGGCATTCTCTGGCTACACCTTC.

The V call is TRBV19, the J call TRBJ2-1, with a tentative D call TRBD1 (5 bases). CDR3 length equals 20 residues. Trimming removed 3 bases from V and 0 bases from J, with 24 bases in between. Germline assignment: CDR1 LNHDA and CDR2 SQIVND (reference sequence). CDR3 amino acids: CASSMGNRKSFPYSYNEQFF. In DNA form, the CDR3 reads TGTGCCAGTAGTATGGGGAACAGGAAGTCTTTCCCCTACTCCTACAATGAGCAGTTCTTC.

This sequence joins TRBV29-1 and TRBJ1-1; D gene ambiguous. This CDR3 comprises 13 residues. Trimming shortened V by 4 bases and J by 2 bases, and 11 bases separated the two germline ends. The germline CDR1 and CDR2 sequences are SQVTM and ANQGSEA. Here the CDR3 reads CSVVGSLNTEAFF. The CDR3 DNA sequence: TGCAGCGTTGTAGGCAGCTTAAACACTGAAGCTTTCTTT. The whole variable domain, remainder taken from reference TRBV29-1 and TRBJ1-1, is SAVISQKPSRDICQRGTSLTIQCQVDSQVTMMFWYRQQPGQSLTLIATANQGSEATYESGFVIDKFPISRPNLTFSTLTVSNMSPEDSSIYLCSVVGSLNTEAFFGQGTRLTVV.

This sequence joins TRBV29-1 and TRBJ1-4; no reliable D call. V was trimmed by 4 bases and J by 6 bases, leaving 3 bases between them. The CDR3 is 10 amino acids. Germline CDR1 reads SQVTM; CDR2 reads ANQGSEA. CDR3 protein: CSVADEKLFF. The DNA for the CDR3 is TGCAGCGTTGCCGATGAAAAACTGTTTTTT. Together with reference TRBV29-1 and TRBJ1-4, the CDR3 gives the full variable domain: SAVISQKPSRDICQRGTSLTIQCQVDSQVTMMFWYRQQPGQSLTLIATANQGSEATYESGFVIDKFPISRPNLTFSTLTVSNMSPEDSSIYLCSVADEKLFFGSGTQLSVL.